The T cell receptor beta chain described here comes from a study of siplizumab effects on memory and regulatory T cells. Regarding the study as a whole: The naive T cell population seemed more diverse than memory cells and seemed a major contributor to the alloresponse.

Germline values: CDR1 MDHEN, CDR2 SYDVKM. The CDR3 spans 14 residues. V was shortened by 2 bases and J by 8 bases, with 12 bases between the two germline ends. Data came from immunoSEQ multiplex PCR; TCRdb stores just in-frame clones and leaves some out. The table shows more than 85,000 clones, with around nine tenths occurring only once. Comments on this clone: Its antigen is unidentified.

This TCR derives from a human donor in good health. This chain links TRBV28 with TRBJ1-4; D is uncertain. Sequencing was done on a sample of CD4+ T cells sorted from blood. The CDR3 is CASSLGVTGEKLFF. For the CDR3, the DNA is TGTGCCAGCAGTTTAGGTGTGACTGGGGAAAAACTGTTTTTT.